One and the same sample provided the 10 T cell receptor beta chains below, sequenced in a study of beta chain features in type 1 diabetes. No antigen has been assigned to these receptors. Since all of the isolated RNA was reverse transcribed, expressed TCRB transcripts were what got sequenced. Profiling relied on immunoSEQ multiplex PCR, and the TCRdb table lists in-frame clones only, not all of them. The data contain 20,000 to 25,000 clones, 50% to 60% of them seen just once; the ten biggest clones take up 0.3% to 0.4%. General observations from the study: TCRB CDR3s from Type 1 diabetes patients were moderately but significantly shorter in all four CD4+ subsets.

Source material: stem cell memory CD4+ T cells from blood. All receptors come from a man aged 18 to 30 with type 1 diabetes.

This chain's CDR3 is CASSPLQGNQPQHF. The CDR3 nucleotides read TGTGCCAGCTCACCTCTACAGGGGAATCAGCCCCAGCATTTT. This chain links TRBV18 with TRBJ1-5, with 7 bases fitting TRBD1. The V segment lost 3 bases and the J segment 4 bases; nucleotides outside the gene matches: 3. CDR1 and CDR2 (germline): KGHSH, LQKENI. This CDR3 is 14 amino acids long.

The V gene is TRBV5-1, the J gene TRBJ2-2; D may be TRBD1 (5 bases). V gave up 4 bases and J gave up 7 bases, with 17 bases separating them. The CDR3 is made up of 15 amino acids. CDR1 is SGHRS and CDR2 is YFSETQ in the germline V gene. CDR3 residues: CASSTDNGPGGELFF. For the CDR3, the DNA is TGCGCCAGCAGCACGGACAACGGGCCAGGCGGGGAGCTGTTTTTT.

V is TRBV6-5 and J is TRBJ2-1; 9 bases align to TRBD2. The CDR3 runs to 13 residues. The J segment lost 8 bases and the V segment lost 6 bases, leaving 5 bases of the junction unmatched. CDR1 is MNHEY, CDR2 SVGAGI, per germline. The CDR3 DNA sequence: TGTGCCAGCAGGCGGGAGGGTTGGGATGAGCAGTTCTTC. This sequence encodes CASRREGWDEQFF.

This clone appeared a few times. The chain recombines TRBV7-9 with TRBJ1-6; D is unresolved. V lost 5 bases to trimming and J lost 10 bases, with 12 bases between them. This CDR3 spans 13 amino acids. Germline V gene data show CDR1 as SEHNR and CDR2 as FQNEAQ (reference sequence). The CDR3 sequence: CASSRRSESPLHF. CDR3 in DNA: TGTGCCAGCAGCCGGAGGTCGGAATCACCCCTCCACTTT.

This chain links TRBV2 with TRBJ1-1, with 8 bases aligning to TRBD1. This CDR3 spans 14 amino acids. V lost 3 bases, J lost 1 base, and 1 base stayed unmatched. Germline assignment: CDR1 SNHLY and CDR2 FYNNEI. This chain's CDR3 is CASSEQGANTEAFF. The CDR3 nucleotides are TGTGCCAGCAGTGAGCAGGGGGCGAACACTGAAGCTTTCTTT.

The V and J genes are TRBV27 and TRBJ2-2; D uncertain. CDR1 MNHEY and CDR2 SMNVEV come from the germline V gene (reference sequence). The CDR3 consists of 13 residues. V dropped 5 bases and J dropped 6 bases, with 10 bases sitting between them. CDR3 nucleotide sequence: TGTGCCAGCAGTCCCTACAGTGCCGGGGAGCTGTTTTTT. Amino acid sequence: CASSPYSAGELFF.

The table lists this clone with a count of one. The chain is built from TRBV7-2 and TRBJ2-7; D not certain. The CDR3 is 13 residues long. The ends were cut back, 2 bases at V and 5 bases at J, with 10 bases in the middle. CDR1 is SGHTA, CDR2 FQGNSA, per germline. CDR3 DNA: TGTGCCAGCAGCTTACCCCGGGTTAACGAGCAGTACTTC. Its protein product is CASSLPRVNEQYF.

This clone has a handful of counts. The chain uses TRBV23-1 and TRBJ2-2; 8 bases are shared with TRBD1. TRBV23-1 is an ORF for which the function is uncertain. The CDR3 extends over 14 amino acids. V lost 8 bases to trimming and J lost 4 bases; unmatched junction nucleotides: 6. Here the CDR3 reads CASADRGCTGELFF. CDR3 nucleotide sequence: TGCGCCAGCGCTGACAGGGGTTGCACCGGGGAGCTGTTTTTT.

The chain links TRBV9 to TRBJ2-5; D is perhaps TRBD2 (5 bases). V was pared by 4 bases and J by 4 bases, with 14 bases between. The germline V gene encodes CDR1 SGDLS and CDR2 YYNGEE. The CDR3 loop spans 14 amino acids. The CDR3 protein is CASSSRTASETQYF. The CDR3 bases are TGTGCCAGCAGCTCGCGGACTGCCTCAGAGACCCAGTACTTC.

This sequence joins TRBV5-8 and TRBJ2-5; 7 bases line up with TRBD2. The J call is doubtful: the DNA matches TRBJ2-7 better. Germline V lookup: CDR1 SGHTS, CDR2 YDEGEE. The CDR3 sequence is 14 residues long. DNA for the CDR3: TGTGCCAGCAGCTTAGTGGGAGGGCCCTACGAGCAGTACTTC. As protein: CASSLVGGPYEQYF.